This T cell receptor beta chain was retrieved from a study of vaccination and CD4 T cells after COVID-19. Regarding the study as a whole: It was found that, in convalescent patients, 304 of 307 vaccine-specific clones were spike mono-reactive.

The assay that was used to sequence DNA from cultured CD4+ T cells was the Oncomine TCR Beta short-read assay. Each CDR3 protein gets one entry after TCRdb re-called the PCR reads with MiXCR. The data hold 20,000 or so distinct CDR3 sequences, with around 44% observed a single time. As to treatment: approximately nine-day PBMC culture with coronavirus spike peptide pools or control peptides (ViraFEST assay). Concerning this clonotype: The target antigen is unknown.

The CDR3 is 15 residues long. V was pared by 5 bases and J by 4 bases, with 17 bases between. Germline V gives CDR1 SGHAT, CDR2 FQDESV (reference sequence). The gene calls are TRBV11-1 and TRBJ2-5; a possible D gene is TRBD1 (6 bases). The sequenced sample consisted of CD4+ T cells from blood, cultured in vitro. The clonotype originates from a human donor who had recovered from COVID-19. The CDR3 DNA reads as TGTGCCAGCAGCCCCGTTGGACAGACACTAGAGACCCAGTACTTC. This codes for CASSPVGQTLETQYF.